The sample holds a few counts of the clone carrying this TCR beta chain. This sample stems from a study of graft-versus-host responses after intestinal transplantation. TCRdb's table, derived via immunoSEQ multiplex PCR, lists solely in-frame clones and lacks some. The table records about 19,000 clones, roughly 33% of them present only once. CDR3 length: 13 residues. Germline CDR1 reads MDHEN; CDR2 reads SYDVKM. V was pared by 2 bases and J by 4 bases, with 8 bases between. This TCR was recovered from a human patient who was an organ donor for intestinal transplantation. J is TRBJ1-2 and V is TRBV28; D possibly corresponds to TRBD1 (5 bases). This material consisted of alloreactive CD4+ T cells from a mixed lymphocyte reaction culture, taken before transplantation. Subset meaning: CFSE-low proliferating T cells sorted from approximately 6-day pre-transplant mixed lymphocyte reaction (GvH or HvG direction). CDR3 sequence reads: CASSLEGSYGYTF. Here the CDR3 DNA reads TGTGCCAGCAGTTTAGAGGGGAGCTATGGCTACACCTTC.